This TCR beta chain is drawn from a study of metastatic and nonmetastatic thyroid tumors. Background on the study: Repertoire data that came from the blood and tumor or nodule tissue of malignant and benign thyroid patients were compared.

Study-level results: Versus benign nodules, malignant thyroid tumors reportedly had significantly higher TCR beta diversity, in blood and tumor.

There were no patients who had received any treatment before thyroid surgery. This clone was seen repeatedly, ten times or more. Its antigen remains unidentified. Per the original data handling: Using the CDR3 differences seen across clinicopathological groups, the authors built a distant-metastasis classifier for papillary thyroid cancer, which was meant to discriminate distant-metastatic patients. From the PCR reads, TCRdb re-called clones with MiXCR. TCRdb assigned the V and J calls; the authors' analysis was not used. The sample carries roughly 90,000 clones, more than 13% recorded once. There are 15 residues in the CDR3. Germline assignment: CDR1 SGHTA and CDR2 FQGTGA. V lost 4 bases to trimming and J lost 3 bases, with 14 bases between them.

This chain joins TRBV7-3 and TRBJ2-3, with D maybe TRBD2 (6 bases). The clonotype comes from a female donor with papillary thyroid cancer or a benign thyroid nodule (not recorded which). Some clones in this sample may be carry-over from other donors' samples. The material sequenced was blood. In DNA, the CDR3 is TGTGCCAGCAGCTCCTCTGGCGGGGCGACAGATACGCAGTATTTT. This encodes CASSSSGGATDTQYF. The full variable domain, with the rest looked up from reference TRBV7-3 and TRBJ2-3, is GAGVSQTPSNKVTEKGKYVELRCDPISGHTALYWYRQSLGQGPEFLIYFQGTGAADDSGLPNDRFFAVRPEGSVSTLKIQRTERGDSAVYLCASSSSGGATDTQYFGPGTRLTVL.